The 14 T cell receptor beta chains reported below all come from one sample, sequenced in a study of blood T cell repertoires in COVID-19. Data came from immunoSEQ multiplex PCR; TCRdb stores just in-frame clones and leaves some out. The sample lists 80,000 to 100,000 clones, 82% occurring once. Sequenced material: peripheral blood. These receptors originate from an older man with active or convalescent COVID-19.

This sequence joins TRBV7-2 and TRBJ1-1, with D maybe TRBD1 (5 bases). The V end was cut by 5 bases, the J end by 0 bases, with 10 bases between. The CDR3 sequence is 14 residues long. Germline CDR1 reads SGHTA; CDR2 reads FQGNSA. The CDR3 DNA sequence: TGTGCCAGCAGCGCGGGACCCTTGAACACTGAAGCTTTCTTT. Protein product: CASSAGPLNTEAFF. The full variable domain, rest sourced from reference TRBV7-2 and TRBJ1-1, is GAGVSQSPSNKVTEKGKDVELRCDPISGHTALYWYRQSLGQGLEFLIYFQGNSAPDKSGLPSDRFSAERTGGSVSTLTIQRTQQEDSAVYLCASSAGPLNTEAFFGQGTRLTVV.

As concerns this clone: It is unclear where the CDR3 begins or ends on the DNA, so no DNA is shown, and the CDR3 is as TCRdb lists it. This rearrangement joins TRBV4-3 to TRBJ2-1; the DNA was not used to check the table's D call, TRBD2. The CDR3 is made up of 15 amino acids, end residues included. In germline, CDR1 is LGHNA, CDR2 YSLEER. CDR3 sequence reads: CASSQDWAAGSLGFF.

J is TRBJ2-5 and V is TRBV18, with D perhaps matching TRBD2 (6 bases). V lost 3 bases and J 4 bases, leaving 9 bases between the germline ends. Germline V gives CDR1 KGHSH, CDR2 LQKENI. This CDR3 comprises 13 residues. Here the CDR3 DNA reads TGTGCCAGCTCACCCTCGGGGGTAGAGACCCAGTACTTC. It encodes CASSPSGVETQYF.

The chain carries TRBV12-3 or TRBV12-4 and TRBJ1-1; maybe TRBD1 (5 bases). The V gene lost 3 bases and the J gene lost 10 bases, with 15 bases spanning the gap. The CDR3 runs 13 residues. Here the CDR3 reads CASSFFRAGGAFF. CDR3 nucleotides: TGTGCCAGCAGTTTTTTCAGGGCGGGGGGAGCTTTCTTT.

The rearrangement uses TRBV5-4 and TRBJ2-3, with 8 bases matching TRBD1. The CDR3 is 15 residues long. J gave up 4 bases and V 3 bases, and 7 bases lay outside the gene matches. Germline V CDR1 and CDR2: SGHNT, YYREEE (reference sequence). This CDR3 is CASSWGTGGSDTQYF. The CDR3 bases are TGTGCCAGCAGCTGGGGGACAGGAGGATCAGATACGCAGTATTTT.

J is TRBJ2-6 and V is TRBV18, with 10 bases fitting TRBD1. Germline trimming cut 4 bases from V and 0 bases from J; bases unmatched to any gene: 6. Germline CDR1 and CDR2: KGHSH and LQKENI. The CDR3 spans 18 residues. Written as DNA, the CDR3 is TGTGCCAGCTCACTTACCGGGACAGGGGTCTCTGGGGCCAACGTCCTGACTTTC. Translated, it gives CASSLTGTGVSGANVLTF.

DNA for the CDR3: TGCGCCAGCAGCCAAAGCCCCCGGAGTGCAGGCACAGATACGCAGTATTTT. Translated, it gives CASSQSPRSAGTDTQYF. The rearrangement links TRBV4-1 to TRBJ2-3, with no clear D. V lost 2 bases and J lost 1, with 16 bases in between. Germline V gene sequence: CDR1 MGHRA, CDR2 YSYEKL. The CDR3 has 17 residues.

This chain connects TRBV5-1 to TRBJ2-1; 9 bases match TRBD2. The CDR3 has 17 amino acids. Germline V gene sequence: CDR1 SGHRS, CDR2 YFSETQ. The ends lost 4 bases at V and 0 bases at J; junction bases unmatched: 8. CDR3 sequence (DNA): TGCGCCAGCAGCATGCGCGGGGGGGATAGCTCCTACAATGAGCAGTTCTTC. This codes for CASSMRGGDSSYNEQFF.

This clone was seen a single time. This chain uses TRBV18 with TRBJ1-1, with D unresolved. Germline lookup yields CDR1 KGHSH and CDR2 LQKENI. V lost 6 bases and J 0 bases, leaving 8 bases between the germline ends. The CDR3 has 13 amino acids. CDR3 region: CASSETVNTEAFF. The CDR3 coding sequence is TGTGCCAGCTCCGAAACAGTGAACACTGAAGCTTTCTTT.

The rearrangement links TRBV10-3 to TRBJ2-3; D not certain. V lost 4 bases and J lost 2, with 10 bases in between. The CDR3 extends over 14 amino acids. The germline gives CDR1 ENHRY, CDR2 SYGVKD. In nucleotides, the CDR3 is TGTGCCATCAGTGGAGGTTGGCCCACAGATACGCAGTATTTT. This translates into CAISGGWPTDTQYF.

This clone was seen only once. J is TRBJ1-1 and V is TRBV4-3; 9 nucleotides agree with TRBD1. The CDR3 covers 19 residues. The V and J ends lost 4 bases and 5 bases, in that order; junction bases with no gene match: 20. Germline V gives CDR1 LGHNA, CDR2 YSLEER. CDR3: CASSRDHRGQGEWGTEAFF. Written as DNA, the CDR3 is TGCGCCAGCAGCCGGGACCACAGGGGGCAGGGGGAATGGGGTACTGAAGCTTTCTTT.

This chain uses TRBV6-2 or TRBV6-3 with TRBJ1-5, with D possibly matching TRBD1 (5 bases). Germline loops: CDR1 MNHEY, CDR2 SVGEGT. V lost 6 bases, J lost 7 bases, and 19 bases lay in between. This CDR3 spans 15 amino acids. In DNA, the CDR3 is TGTGCCAGCAGCCGCGGGACCAGCTGGTGGCAGCCCCAGCATTTT. Translation gives CASSRGTSWWQPQHF.

The chain employs TRBV6-5 and TRBJ1-5; no clear D. V gave up 5 bases and J gave up 8 bases, with 10 bases separating them. Germline lookup yields CDR1 MNHEY and CDR2 SVGAGI. CDR3 length equals 12 residues. The DNA of the CDR3 is TGTGCCAGCAGTAGCGAGGGAAAGCCCCAGCATTTT. Translation gives CASSSEGKPQHF.

This clone was detected once. The chain links TRBV5-1 to TRBJ1-3; D not certain. V shed 4 bases and J shed 0 bases, with 17 bases lying between them. The V gene's germline CDR1 is SGHRS and CDR2 YFSETQ. The CDR3 loop spans 17 amino acids. Here the CDR3 DNA reads TGCGCCAGCAGCAAGAACCCACTGGAGATCTCTGGAAACACCATATATTTT. Amino acids: CASSKNPLEISGNTIYF.